The entry below describes one T cell receptor beta chain. The antigen is not known. The junction departs from the called germline gene at one end, perhaps through a read error. From germline, CDR1 is SGHDN and CDR2 FVKESK. There are 16 residues in the CDR3. Measured with immunoSEQ multiplex PCR; TCRdb has only the in-frame clones, and not every one. The sample includes some 150,000 clones, 90% of them seen just once. The sample is drawn from a study of T cell responses to AZD1222 COVID-19 vaccine. Study as a whole: Second-dose timings of about 4 or about 12 weeks were pooled.

Study-level findings and limits: Increases in Spike-specific TCR breadth and depth were seen after two AZD1222 doses.

The origin of this receptor is an adult in good health. Sequencing used peripheral blood, obtained on day 0 of AZD1222 vaccination. The V and J genes are TRBV14 and TRBJ2-2, with 7 bases that match TRBD1. The CDR3 DNA reads as TGTGCCAGCAGACAAGAGTACAGGGGACACACCGGGGAGCTGTTTTTT. Its translation is CASRQEYRGHTGELFF.